These 5 T cell receptor beta chains were sequenced from one sample in a study of T cell changes during pregnancy in multiple sclerosis. The data were produced by immunoSEQ multiplex PCR, yet TCRdb's version contains in-frame clones alone and is incomplete. Here the sample spans about 84,000 clones, 85% to 95% being singletons. The material sequenced was peripheral blood, taken in the second trimester of pregnancy. These receptors were taken from a female donor in good health, enrolled as a control in a pregnancy study.

The V gene is TRBV4-2, the J gene TRBJ2-2; 10 nucleotides match TRBD2. Per the germline V gene, CDR1 is LGHNA and CDR2 is YNFKEQ. The CDR3 contains 16 residues. J lost 4 bases, V lost 5 bases, and 7 bases had no gene match. The CDR3 loop reads CASSGLAEGGTGELFF. CDR3 coding DNA: TGTGCCAGCAGCGGACTAGCGGAGGGGGGCACCGGGGAGCTGTTTTTT.

V usage is TRBV7-9 and J usage is TRBJ1-1; 8 nucleotides match TRBD1. The ends lost 3 bases at V and 4 bases at J; junction bases unmatched: 4. The germline CDR1 and CDR2 sequences are SEHNR and FQNEAQ (reference sequence). This CDR3 is built from 14 residues. The CDR3 DNA sequence: TGTGCCAGCAGCTTCGGACAGGGATCCACTGAAGCTTTCTTT. Protein: CASSFGQGSTEAFF.

The chain employs TRBV5-1 and TRBJ2-7, with 9 positions matching TRBD2. The CDR3 has 15 residues. The germline V gene has CDR1 SGHRS and CDR2 YFSETQ. J lost 5 bases, V lost 0 bases, and 6 bases had no gene match. CDR3: CASSLEGSGSDEQYF. CDR3 coding DNA: TGCGCCAGCAGCTTGGAGGGTAGCGGGAGTGACGAGCAGTACTTC.

This rearrangement joins TRBV5-5 to TRBJ1-2; no clear D. The CDR3 totals 13 residues. Germline lookup yields CDR1 SGHKS and CDR2 YYEKEE (reference sequence). Trimming shortened V by 0 bases and J by 2 bases, and 5 bases separated the two germline ends. The CDR3 bases are TGTGCCAGCAGCTTGGACAACAACTATGGCTACACCTTC. Its protein is CASSLDNNYGYTF.

The CDR3 is CASSYGLAGAYEQYF. CDR3 coding DNA: TGCGCCAGCAGCTACGGACTAGCGGGAGCCTACGAGCAGTACTTC. The gene calls are TRBV5-1 and TRBJ2-7, with 13 bases identical to TRBD2. After removal of 3 bases from V and 2 bases from J, the junction contained 2 bases not matched to a gene. The CDR3 length is 15 residues. CDR1 and CDR2 from the germline V gene are SGHRS and YFSETQ.